The 31 T cell receptor beta chains reported below all come from one sample, sequenced in a study of blood T cell repertoires in COVID-19. Measured with immunoSEQ multiplex PCR; TCRdb has only the in-frame clones, and not every one. The repertoire holds 250,000 to 300,000 clones, with approximately 83% as singletons. Material for sequencing was PBMCs or T cells enriched from blood (not recorded which). The origin of the receptors is a woman between 50 and 59 years old who had recovered from COVID-19.

V usage is TRBV28 and J usage is TRBJ1-6; a possible D gene is TRBD1 (6 bases). Germline V lookup: CDR1 MDHEN, CDR2 SYDVKM. CDR3 length equals 14 residues. V lost 7 bases and J lost 7, with 14 bases in between. CDR3 protein: CASNNRVWNSPLHF. CDR3 nucleotides: TGTGCCAGCAATAACAGGGTATGGAATTCACCCCTCCACTTT.

This sequence joins TRBV6-4 and TRBJ2-1; 8 bases line up with TRBD2. The CDR3 contains 12 residues. Per germline, CDR1 MRHNA and CDR2 SNTAGT. The trim removed 3 bases at V and 15 bases at J, leaving 7 bases unmatched. CDR3 protein: CASSEGGSGGFF. The CDR3 DNA is TGTGCCAGCAGTGAGGGCGGGAGCGGGGGGTTCTTC.

The chain carries TRBV15 and TRBJ2-5; D uncertain. The CDR3 covers 12 residues. Germline V gives CDR1 LNHNV, CDR2 YYDKDF (reference sequence). Between the trimmed V and J ends, which lost 3 bases and 3 bases, there was a span of 5 bases. CDR3 DNA: TGTGCCACCAGCAGCTATGAAGAGACCCAGTACTTC. Translating gives CATSSYEETQYF.

This chain connects TRBV6-5 to TRBJ1-1, with 7 bases that match TRBD1. Per the germline V gene, CDR1 is MNHEY and CDR2 is SVGAGI. This CDR3 comprises 13 residues. J was trimmed by 5 bases and V by 6 bases; bases with no gene match: 6. As DNA, the CDR3 is TGTGCCAGCAGGGACAGGTTGGGTACTGAAGCTTTCTTT. Its translation: CASRDRLGTEAFF.

The chain joins TRBV5-4 to TRBJ2-7; D remains unclear. CDR1 and CDR2 from the germline V gene are SGHNT and YYREEE (reference sequence). V lost 1 base, J lost 6 bases, and 8 bases lay in between. The CDR3 has 12 amino acids. CDR3 sequence: CASSLPMAEQYF. As DNA, the CDR3 is TGTGCCAGCAGCTTGCCAATGGCCGAGCAGTACTTC.

The V call is TRBV3-1 (or the pseudogene TRBV3-2), the J call TRBJ1-3, with TRBD1 as a possible D gene (5 bases). With 4 bases removed from V and 4 bases from J, the gap between germline ends came to 14 bases. Germline V gives CDR1 LGHDT, CDR2 YNNKEL (reference sequence). This CDR3 is 15 amino acids long. The CDR3 protein is CASSPPGLAGNTIYF. Here the CDR3 DNA reads TGTGCCAGCAGCCCCCCGGGACTCGCCGGAAACACCATATATTTT.

The chain uses TRBV10-3 and TRBJ2-7, with 15 nucleotides matching TRBD2. V was clipped by 2 bases and J by 5 bases; unmatched bases: 1. The CDR3 has 15 amino acids. Per the germline V gene, CDR1 is ENHRY and CDR2 is SYGVKD. In DNA form, the CDR3 reads TGTGCCATCAGTGAGGGACTAGCGGGAGGGCACGAGCAGTACTTC. It codes for CAISEGLAGGHEQYF.

The chain has TRBV7-9 and TRBJ1-4, with TRBD1 matching over 7 bases. Germline V gene sequence: CDR1 SEHNR, CDR2 FQNEAQ (reference sequence). V lost 5 bases, J lost 7 bases, and 13 bases stayed unmatched. This CDR3 is built from 16 residues. CDR3 sequence (DNA): TGTGCCAGCAGCATCATAACAGGGGACGGTGGTGAAAAACTGTTTTTT. Residues: CASSIITGDGGEKLFF.

J is TRBJ1-4 and V is TRBV5-1; 8 positions agree with TRBD1. The V gene end was trimmed by 0 bases and the J gene end by 8 bases; junction bases not matched to a gene: 6. Germline assignment: CDR1 SGHRS and CDR2 YFSETQ. The CDR3 contains 15 residues. The chain's CDR3 is CASSLERTGSEKLFF. CDR3 DNA sequence: TGCGCCAGCAGCTTGGAGCGGACAGGGTCGGAAAAACTGTTTTTT.

The V gene is TRBV5-1, the J gene TRBJ2-5; TRBD1 matches 7 bases. V lost 4 bases, J lost 1 base, and 4 bases stayed unmatched. CDR3 length: 14 amino acids. The germline gives CDR1 SGHRS, CDR2 YFSETQ. The CDR3 nucleotides are TGCGCCAGCAGCCCGGGACAGTTCCAAGAGACCCAGTACTTC. This encodes CASSPGQFQETQYF.

Here the CDR3 reads CASSLASRGLSGANVLTF. Written as DNA, the CDR3 is TGCGCCAGCAGCTTGGCATCGCGGGGATTATCTGGGGCCAACGTCCTGACTTTC. The chain employs TRBV5-1 and TRBJ2-6, with D possibly matching TRBD2 (6 bases). From germline, CDR1 is SGHRS and CDR2 YFSETQ. Trimming cost V 0 bases and J 1 base, with 14 bases left between them. The CDR3 contains 18 residues.

The chain uses TRBV7-6 and TRBJ2-2; tentative D call: TRBD2 (5 bases). The V gene's germline CDR1 is SGHVS and CDR2 FNYEAQ. Between the trimmed V and J ends, which lost 5 bases and 6 bases, there was a span of 16 bases. This CDR3 comprises 15 residues. The CDR3 bases are TGTGCCAGCAGCGAGAGCGGTTTTTACCCCGGGGAGCTGTTTTTT. It translates to CASSESGFYPGELFF.

J is TRBJ2-1 and V is TRBV12-5; D not resolved. V was cut by 7 bases and J by 1 base, with 14 bases left in between. Germline CDR1 reads LGHNT; CDR2 reads FRNRAP. The CDR3 covers 15 residues. CDR3 amino acids: CASAPTPKSYNEQFF. As DNA, the CDR3 is TGTGCTAGTGCTCCGACACCTAAGTCCTACAATGAGCAGTTCTTC.

The rearrangement links TRBV6-1 to TRBJ1-2; D not resolved. This CDR3 is built from 13 residues. Trimming removed 2 bases at V and 8 bases at J, with 12 bases between. The germline V gene encodes CDR1 MNHNS and CDR2 SASEGT. The CDR3 is CASSETRSGGYTF. In DNA form, the CDR3 reads TGTGCCAGCAGTGAAACACGGTCGGGAGGCTACACCTTC.

This chain connects TRBV10-2 to TRBJ2-1; 8 bases map to TRBD2. Trimming cost V 6 bases and J 4 bases; bases outside gene matches: 8. Germline assignment: CDR1 WSHSY and CDR2 SAAADI. The CDR3 is 15 residues long. CDR3 in amino acids: CASRKAGVSYNEQFF. The CDR3 coding sequence is TGCGCCAGCAGAAAAGCGGGAGTTAGTTACAATGAGCAGTTCTTC.

The gene calls are TRBV28 and TRBJ2-1; 7 positions agree with TRBD1. Trimming removed 2 bases from V and 2 bases from J; junction bases left unmatched: 9. From germline, CDR1 is MDHEN and CDR2 SYDVKM. This CDR3 contains 17 residues. CDR3 in amino acids: CASSLPTGELAYNEQFF. The CDR3 bases are TGTGCCAGCAGTTTACCTACAGGGGAACTAGCCTACAATGAGCAGTTCTTC.

The chain couples TRBV18 to TRBJ2-7; a possible D gene is TRBD2 (5 bases). The CDR3 spans 14 residues. Germline-derived CDR1 and CDR2 are KGHSH and LQKENI. Trimming took 3 bases from V and 4 from J, leaving 13 bases between them. CDR3 region: CASSPPEGTYEQYF. In nucleotides, the CDR3 is TGTGCCAGCTCACCCCCCGAGGGTACGTACGAGCAGTACTTC.

The V and J genes are TRBV27 and TRBJ2-1, with 7 bases lining up with TRBD1. This CDR3 contains 16 residues. The germline CDR1 and CDR2 sequences are MNHEY and SMNVEV (reference sequence). The J segment lost 1 base and the V segment lost 5 bases, leaving 8 bases of the junction unmatched. The CDR3 sequence: CASSPSRQGSYNEQFF. The CDR3 DNA is TGTGCCAGCAGTCCCAGTCGACAGGGTTCCTACAATGAGCAGTTCTTC.

The chain combines TRBV28 with TRBJ2-4, with D possibly being TRBD1 (6 bases). V lost 6 bases, J lost 3 bases, and 18 bases lay in between. Germline V CDR1 and CDR2: MDHEN, SYDVKM. The CDR3 length is 16 residues. Written as DNA, the CDR3 is TGTGCCAGCAGCTCCCGTATACAGGGAGTCAAAAACATTCAGTACTTC. Amino acids: CASSSRIQGVKNIQYF.

This sequence joins TRBV28 and TRBJ2-7, with a tentative D call TRBD2 (6 bases). Germline CDR1 MDHEN, CDR2 SYDVKM. The CDR3 covers 16 residues. Trimming removed 6 bases at V and 5 bases at J, with 23 bases between. The CDR3 loop is CASSPPGLTHGDEQYF. The CDR3 nucleotides are TGTGCCAGCAGCCCCCCGGGACTTACTCACGGGGACGAGCAGTACTTC. The full variable domain, in which reference TRBV28 and TRBJ2-7 provide the parts outside the CDR3, is DVKVTQSSRYLVKRTGEKVFLECVQDMDHENMFWYRQDPGLGLRLIYFSYDVKMKEKGDIPEGYSVSREKKERFSLILESASTNQTSMYLCASSPPGLTHGDEQYFGPGTRLTVT.

The chain combines TRBV9 with TRBJ2-7; maybe TRBD2 (7 bases). CDR1 is SGDLS, CDR2 YYNGEE, per germline. This CDR3 spans 15 amino acids. Trimming removed 0 bases from V and 3 bases from J, with 13 bases in between. The CDR3, as DNA: TGTGCCAGCAGCGTAGAGGGGGGGTCCCACTACGAGCAGTACTTC. Translation gives CASSVEGGSHYEQYF.

The CDR3 protein is CASSESAGTGGEQYF. The DNA for the CDR3 is TGCGCCAGCAGTGAGTCAGCTGGGACAGGGGGCGAGCAGTACTTC. This chain uses TRBV10-1 with TRBJ2-7; 11 bases are shared with TRBD1. CDR3 size: 15 residues. V shed 0 bases and J 6 bases; nucleotides not matched to a gene: 4. Germline V CDR1 and CDR2: WNHNN, SYGVQD (reference sequence).

This clone occurred a few times. CDR3 coding DNA: TGTGCTACCCGGCGGGAGAGCGACGAGCAGTACTTC. It specifies CATRRESDEQYF. The chain combines TRBV2 with TRBJ2-7; 7 positions match TRBD2. Germline V lookup: CDR1 SNHLY, CDR2 FYNNEI. The CDR3 is made up of 12 amino acids.

The rearrangement uses TRBV7-9 and TRBJ1-5, with TRBD1 identical over 9 bases. This CDR3 spans 18 amino acids. Germline assignment: CDR1 SEHNR and CDR2 FQNEAQ (reference sequence). Trimming cost V 1 base and J 3 bases; bases outside gene matches: 10. CDR3 sequence reads: CASSLVISGTGNNQPQHF. CDR3 coding DNA: TGTGCCAGCAGCTTAGTTATCTCCGGGACAGGGAACAATCAGCCCCAGCATTTT.

The chain employs TRBV14 and TRBJ2-7; TRBD2 might be the D (6 bases). V lost 6 bases, J lost 3 bases, and 6 bases lay in between. The length of the CDR3 is 11 residues. From germline, CDR1 is SGHDN and CDR2 FVKESK. CDR3 sequence (DNA): TGTGCCAGCAGGCGGGACTACGAGCAGTACTTC. Translated: CASRRDYEQYF.

This chain uses TRBV29-1 with TRBJ2-2, with D unresolved. Trimming took 6 bases from V and 3 from J, leaving 14 bases between them. Germline V gene lookup returns CDR1 SQVTM and CDR2 ANQGSEA. This CDR3 has 14 residues. The CDR3 DNA sequence: TGCAGCGTCGGTAAAGATACAGACACCGGGGAGCTGTTTTTT. As protein: CSVGKDTDTGELFF.

This chain uses TRBV28 with TRBJ1-6; D call uncertain. V lost 7 bases and J lost 0, with 10 bases in between. The CDR3 is 15 amino acids. Germline CDR1 and CDR2: MDHEN and SYDVKM. CDR3 coding DNA: TGTGCCAGCAATCCAGGAAGCTCCTATAATTCACCCCTCCACTTT. Protein product: CASNPGSSYNSPLHF.

This rearrangement joins TRBV2 to TRBJ1-5, with D tentatively TRBD1 (5 bases). Germline assignment: CDR1 SNHLY and CDR2 FYNNEI. V lost 3 bases and J 4 bases, leaving 7 bases between the germline ends. The CDR3 covers 13 residues. Here the CDR3 DNA reads TGTGCCAGCAGTGATAAGGGGAATCAGCCCCAGCATTTT. The encoded protein is CASSDKGNQPQHF.

This chain connects TRBV28 to TRBJ2-1, with 12 bases lining up with TRBD2. The CDR3 loop spans 15 amino acids. V was clipped by 6 bases and J by 5 bases; unmatched bases: 5. Germline V lookup: CDR1 MDHEN, CDR2 SYDVKM. DNA for the CDR3: TGTGCCAGCAGGGGGGGACTAGCGGGCGACAATGAGCAGTTCTTC. The encoded protein is CASRGGLAGDNEQFF. The full variable domain, with the rest looked up from reference TRBV28 and TRBJ2-1, is DVKVTQSSRYLVKRTGEKVFLECVQDMDHENMFWYRQDPGLGLRLIYFSYDVKMKEKGDIPEGYSVSREKKERFSLILESASTNQTSMYLCASRGGLAGDNEQFFGPGTRLTVL.

J is TRBJ1-3 and V is TRBV27; 8 bases agree with TRBD1. V lost 5 bases, J lost 0 bases, and 15 bases stayed unmatched. This CDR3 is built from 19 residues. Germline V lookup: CDR1 MNHEY, CDR2 SMNVEV (reference sequence). This CDR3 is CASSPGQGGERFSGNTIYF. The CDR3 DNA is TGTGCCAGCAGTCCAGGACAGGGTGGGGAGAGATTCTCTGGAAACACCATATATTTT.

CDR3 DNA: TGCAGTGCGAGTGGACAGGGGGCCTTCCGATCACCCTACGAGCAGTACTTC. As protein: CSASGQGAFRSPYEQYF. This chain joins TRBV20-1 and TRBJ2-7; 11 bases line up with TRBD1. Germline CDR1 DFQATT, CDR2 SNEGSKA (reference sequence). This CDR3 region has 17 residues. V lost 6 bases to trimming and J lost 2 bases; unmatched junction nucleotides: 15.